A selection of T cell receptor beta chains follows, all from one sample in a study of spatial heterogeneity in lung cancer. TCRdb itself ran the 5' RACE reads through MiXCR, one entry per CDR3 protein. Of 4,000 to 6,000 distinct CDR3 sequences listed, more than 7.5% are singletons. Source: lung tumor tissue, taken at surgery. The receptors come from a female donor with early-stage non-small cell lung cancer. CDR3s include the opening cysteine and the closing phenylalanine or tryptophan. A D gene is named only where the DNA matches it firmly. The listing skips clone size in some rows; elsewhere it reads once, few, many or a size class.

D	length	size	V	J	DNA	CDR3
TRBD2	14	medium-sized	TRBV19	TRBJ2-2	TGTGCCAGTTTTAGCGGGAGTTGGGCCGGGGAGCTGTTTTTT	CASFSGSWAGELFF
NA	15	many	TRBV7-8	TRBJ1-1	TGTGCCAGCAGCTTAGGTCTAGGGCCGAACACTGAAGCTTTCTTT	CASSLGLGPNTEAFF
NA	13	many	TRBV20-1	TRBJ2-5	TGCAGTGCACCAGGGGAGTCCCAAGAGACCCAGTACTTC	CSAPGESQETQYF
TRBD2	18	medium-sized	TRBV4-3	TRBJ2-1	TGCGCCAGCAGCCAAGAGATTATACTAGCGGGAGGGATCTCTGAGCAGTTCTTC	CASSQEIILAGGISEQFF
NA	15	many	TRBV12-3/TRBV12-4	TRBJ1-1	TGTGCCAGCAGTTTCTCGGGGGCTAAGAACACTGAAGCTTTCTTT	CASSFSGAKNTEAFF
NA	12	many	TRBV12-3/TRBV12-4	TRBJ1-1	TGTGCCAGCAGTTTATCCGGCACTGAAGCTTTCTTT	CASSLSGTEAFF
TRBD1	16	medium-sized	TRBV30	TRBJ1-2	TGTGCCTGGAGCCCCCCGGGACAGGGGGATGACTATGGCTACACCTTC	CAWSPPGQGDDYGYTF
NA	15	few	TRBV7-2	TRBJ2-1	TGTGCCAGCAGCTCCGGGCCGGGGAGGTACAATGAGCAGTTCTTC	CASSSGPGRYNEQFF
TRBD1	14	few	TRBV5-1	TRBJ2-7	TGCGCCAGCAACTTCCGGGGACAGGACTACGAGCAGTACTTC	CASNFRGQDYEQYF
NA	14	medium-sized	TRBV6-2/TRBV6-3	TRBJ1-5	TGTGCCAGCAGTTATTTGTATAGCAATCAGCCCCAGCATTTT	CASSYLYSNQPQHF
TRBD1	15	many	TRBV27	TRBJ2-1	TGTGCCAGCACTAAGAGGACAGGGTCGTACAATGAGCAGTTCTTC	CASTKRTGSYNEQFF
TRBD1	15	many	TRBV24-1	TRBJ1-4	TGTGCCACCAGTGATTCTGGGACAGGGAATGAAAAACTGTTTTTT	CATSDSGTGNEKLFF
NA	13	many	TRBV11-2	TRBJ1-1	TGTGCCAGCAGCTTAGTGGGTTACACTGAAGCTTTCTTT	CASSLVGYTEAFF
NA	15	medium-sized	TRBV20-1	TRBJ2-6	TGCAGTGCCCCGGGACGCTCGGCGGGGGCCAACGTCCTGACTTTC	CSAPGRSAGANVLTF
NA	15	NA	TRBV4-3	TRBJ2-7	TGCGCCAGCAGCCGCGACAGGTATTCTTCATACGAGCAGTACTTC	CASSRDRYSSYEQYF
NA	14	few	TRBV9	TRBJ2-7	TGTGCCAGCAGCGTGGACATGTACTCCTACGAGCAGTACTTC	CASSVDMYSYEQYF
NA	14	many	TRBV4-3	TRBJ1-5	TGCGCCAGCAGCCAAGATGGTCGGGGGACGCCCCAGCATTTT	CASSQDGRGTPQHF
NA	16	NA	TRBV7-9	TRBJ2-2	TGTGCCAGCAGCTTAGGGGCAACTTCGAACACCGGGGAGCTGTTTTTT	CASSLGATSNTGELFF
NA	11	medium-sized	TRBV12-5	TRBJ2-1	TGTGCTAGCGCCGTCAGGGTTGAGCAGTTCTTC	CASAVRVEQFF
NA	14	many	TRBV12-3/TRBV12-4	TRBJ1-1	TGTGCCAGCAGTCCCGACTGGAGCTACACTGAAGCTTTCTTT	CASSPDWSYTEAFF
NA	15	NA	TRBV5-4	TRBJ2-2	TGTGCCAGCAGCTTGGGGACAGAGAACACCGGGGAGCTGTTTTTT	CASSLGTENTGELFF
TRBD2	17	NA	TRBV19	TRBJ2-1	TGTGCCAGTAGTATATCCGGGGGGGCTAGCGCCTACAATGAGCAGTTCTTC	CASSISGGASAYNEQFF
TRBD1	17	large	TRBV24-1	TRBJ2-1	TGTGCCACCAGTGACGAACCGGGACAGGGGTATTACAATGAGCAGTTCTTC	CATSDEPGQGYYNEQFF